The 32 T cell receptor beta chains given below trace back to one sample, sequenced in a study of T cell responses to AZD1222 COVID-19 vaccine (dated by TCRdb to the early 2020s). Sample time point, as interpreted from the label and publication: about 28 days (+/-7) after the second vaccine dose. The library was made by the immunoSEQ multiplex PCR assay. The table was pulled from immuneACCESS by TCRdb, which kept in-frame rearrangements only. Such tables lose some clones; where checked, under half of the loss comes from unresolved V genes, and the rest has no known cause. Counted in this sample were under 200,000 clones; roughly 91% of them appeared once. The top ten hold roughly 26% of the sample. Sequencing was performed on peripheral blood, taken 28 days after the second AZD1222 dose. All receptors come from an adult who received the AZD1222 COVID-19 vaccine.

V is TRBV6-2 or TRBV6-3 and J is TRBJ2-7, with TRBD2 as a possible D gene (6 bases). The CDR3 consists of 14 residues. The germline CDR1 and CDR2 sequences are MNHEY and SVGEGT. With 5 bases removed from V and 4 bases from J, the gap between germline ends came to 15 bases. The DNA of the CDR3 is TGTGCCAGCAGTACCCCGGGACTCCCATACGAGCAGTACTTC. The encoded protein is CASSTPGLPYEQYF.

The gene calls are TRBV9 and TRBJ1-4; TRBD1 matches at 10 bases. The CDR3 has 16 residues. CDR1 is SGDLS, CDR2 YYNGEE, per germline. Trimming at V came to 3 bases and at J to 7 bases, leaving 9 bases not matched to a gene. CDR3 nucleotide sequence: TGTGCCAGCAGCGCCGACAGGGGGCGGGCTGGTGAAAAACTGTTTTTT. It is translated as CASSADRGRAGEKLFF.

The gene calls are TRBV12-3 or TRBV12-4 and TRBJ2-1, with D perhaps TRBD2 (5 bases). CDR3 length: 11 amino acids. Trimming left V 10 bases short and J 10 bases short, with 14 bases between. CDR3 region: CATLSRGEQFF. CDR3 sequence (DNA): TGTGCCACCCTGAGTCGAGGGGAGCAGTTCTTC.

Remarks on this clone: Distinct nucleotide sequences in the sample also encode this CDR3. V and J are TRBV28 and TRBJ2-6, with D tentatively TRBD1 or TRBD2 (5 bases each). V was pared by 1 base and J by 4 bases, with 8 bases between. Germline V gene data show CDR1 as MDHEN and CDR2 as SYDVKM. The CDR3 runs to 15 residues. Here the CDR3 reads CASSLSGTGANVLTF. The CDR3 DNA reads TGTGCCAGCAGTTTATCAGGGACCGGGGCCAACGTCCTGACTTTC.

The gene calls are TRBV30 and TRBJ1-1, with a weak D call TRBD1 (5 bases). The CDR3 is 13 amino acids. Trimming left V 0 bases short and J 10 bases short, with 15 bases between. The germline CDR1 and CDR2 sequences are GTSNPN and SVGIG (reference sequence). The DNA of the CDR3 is TGTGCCTGGAGTGTAGGCAGGGTAAGGAGAGCTTTCTTT. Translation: CAWSVGRVRRAFF.

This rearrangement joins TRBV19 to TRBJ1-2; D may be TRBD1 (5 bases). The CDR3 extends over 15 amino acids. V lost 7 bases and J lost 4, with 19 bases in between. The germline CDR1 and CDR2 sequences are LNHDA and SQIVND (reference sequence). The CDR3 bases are TGTGCCAGTACGAATCGAGACAGCTTAACCTATGGCTACACCTTC. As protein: CASTNRDSLTYGYTF.

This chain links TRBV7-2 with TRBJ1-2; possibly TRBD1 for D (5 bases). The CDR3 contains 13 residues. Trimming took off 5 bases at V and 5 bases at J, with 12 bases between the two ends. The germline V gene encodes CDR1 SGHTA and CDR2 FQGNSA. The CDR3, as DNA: TGTGCCAGCAGCCCAGGAGGGGAATATGGCTACACCTTC. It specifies CASSPGGEYGYTF. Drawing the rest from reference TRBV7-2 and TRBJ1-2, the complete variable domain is GAGVSQSPSNKVTEKGKDVELRCDPISGHTALYWYRQSLGQGLEFLIYFQGNSAPDKSGLPSDRFSAERTGGSVSTLTIQRTQQEDSAVYLCASSPGGEYGYTFGSGTRLTVV.

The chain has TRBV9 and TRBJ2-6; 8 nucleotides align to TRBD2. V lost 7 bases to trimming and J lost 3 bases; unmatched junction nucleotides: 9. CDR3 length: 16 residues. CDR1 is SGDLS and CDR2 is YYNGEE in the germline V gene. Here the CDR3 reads CASATGTSNGANVLTF. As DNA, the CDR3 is TGTGCCAGCGCGACCGGGACTAGTAATGGGGCCAACGTCCTGACTTTC. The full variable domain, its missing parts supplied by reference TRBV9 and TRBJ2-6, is DSGVTQTPKHLITATGQRVTLRCSPRSGDLSVYWYQQSLDQGLQFLIQYYNGEERAKGNILERFSAQQFPDLHSELNLSSLELGDSALYFCASATGTSNGANVLTFGAGSRLTVL.

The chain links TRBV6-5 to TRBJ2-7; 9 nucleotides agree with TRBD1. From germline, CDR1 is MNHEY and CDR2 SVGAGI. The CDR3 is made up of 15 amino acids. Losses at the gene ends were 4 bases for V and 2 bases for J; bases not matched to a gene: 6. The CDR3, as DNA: TGTGCCAGCAGTTCTACAGGGGGCGAGACCTACGAGCAGTACTTC. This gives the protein CASSSTGGETYEQYF.

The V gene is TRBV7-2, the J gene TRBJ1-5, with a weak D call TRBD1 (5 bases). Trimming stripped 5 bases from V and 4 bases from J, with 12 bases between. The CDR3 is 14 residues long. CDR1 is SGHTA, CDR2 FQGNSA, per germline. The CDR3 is CASSQGPHNQPQHF. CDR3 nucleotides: TGTGCCAGCAGCCAGGGCCCACATAATCAGCCCCAGCATTTT.

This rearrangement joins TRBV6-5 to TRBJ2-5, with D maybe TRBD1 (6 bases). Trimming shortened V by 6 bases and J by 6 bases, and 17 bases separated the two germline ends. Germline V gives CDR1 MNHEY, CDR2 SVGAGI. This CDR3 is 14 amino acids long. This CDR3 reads CASSLPGTRKTQYF. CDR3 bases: TGTGCCAGCAGCCTACCAGGGACACGGAAGACCCAGTACTTC.

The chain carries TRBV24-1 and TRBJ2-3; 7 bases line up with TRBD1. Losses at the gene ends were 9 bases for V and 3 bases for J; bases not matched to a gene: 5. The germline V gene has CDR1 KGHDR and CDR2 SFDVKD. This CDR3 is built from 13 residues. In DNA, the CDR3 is TGTGCCACCGGGAAGGGGGCGACAGATACGCAGTATTTT. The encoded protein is CATGKGATDTQYF.

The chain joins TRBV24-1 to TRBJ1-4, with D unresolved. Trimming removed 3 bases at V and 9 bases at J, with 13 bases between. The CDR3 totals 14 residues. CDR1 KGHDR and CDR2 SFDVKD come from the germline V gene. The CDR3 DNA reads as TGTGCCACCAGTGATAACGGGCCGGTCAAAAAACTGTTTTTT. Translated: CATSDNGPVKKLFF.

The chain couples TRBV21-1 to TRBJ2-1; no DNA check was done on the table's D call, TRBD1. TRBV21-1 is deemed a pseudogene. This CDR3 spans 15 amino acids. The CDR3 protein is CASSTTGTGTNEQFF. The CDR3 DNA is TGTGCCAGCAGCACCACAGGGACAGGGACCAATGAGCAGTTCTTC.

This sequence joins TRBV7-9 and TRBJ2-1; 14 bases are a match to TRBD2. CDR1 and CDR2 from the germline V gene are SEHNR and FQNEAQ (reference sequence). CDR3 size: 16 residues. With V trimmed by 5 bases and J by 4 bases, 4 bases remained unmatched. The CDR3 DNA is TGTGCCAGCAGCGGACTAGCGGGGGGAATTTACAATGAGCAGTTCTTC. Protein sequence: CASSGLAGGIYNEQFF.

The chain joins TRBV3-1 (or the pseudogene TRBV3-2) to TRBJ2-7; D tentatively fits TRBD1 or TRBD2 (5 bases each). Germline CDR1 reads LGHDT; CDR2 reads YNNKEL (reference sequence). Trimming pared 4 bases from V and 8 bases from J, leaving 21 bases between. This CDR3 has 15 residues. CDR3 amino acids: CASSPEVTAPPKQYF. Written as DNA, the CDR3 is TGTGCCAGCAGCCCGGAGGTGACAGCCCCCCCCAAGCAGTACTTC.

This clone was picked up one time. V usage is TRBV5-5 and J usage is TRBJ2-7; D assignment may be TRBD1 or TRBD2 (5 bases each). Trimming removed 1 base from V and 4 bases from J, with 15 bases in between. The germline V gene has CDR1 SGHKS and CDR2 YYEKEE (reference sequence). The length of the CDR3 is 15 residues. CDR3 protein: CASSLSEGIAYEQYF. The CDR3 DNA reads TGTGCCAGCAGCTTGTCAGAGGGGATAGCTTACGAGCAGTACTTC.

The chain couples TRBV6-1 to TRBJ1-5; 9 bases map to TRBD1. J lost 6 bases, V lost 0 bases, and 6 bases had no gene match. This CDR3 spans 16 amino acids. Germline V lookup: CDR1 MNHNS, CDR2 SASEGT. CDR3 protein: CASSEAGSGQGQPQHF. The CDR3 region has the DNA TGTGCCAGCAGTGAAGCGGGATCGGGACAGGGTCAGCCCCAGCATTTT.

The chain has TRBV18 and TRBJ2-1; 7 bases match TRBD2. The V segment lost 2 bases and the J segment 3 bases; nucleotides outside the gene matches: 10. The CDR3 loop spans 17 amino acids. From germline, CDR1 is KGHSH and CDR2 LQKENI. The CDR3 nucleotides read TGTGCCAGCTCACCAATAGGGCGGGAGACGGGCTACAATGAGCAGTTCTTC. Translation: CASSPIGRETGYNEQFF.

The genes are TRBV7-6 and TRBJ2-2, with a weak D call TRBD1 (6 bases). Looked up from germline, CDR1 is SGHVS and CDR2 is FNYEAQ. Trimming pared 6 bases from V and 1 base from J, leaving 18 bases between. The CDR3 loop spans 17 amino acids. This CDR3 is CASSKGQTYGNTGELFF. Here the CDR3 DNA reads TGTGCCAGCAGTAAAGGACAGACCTATGGGAACACCGGGGAGCTGTTTTTT.

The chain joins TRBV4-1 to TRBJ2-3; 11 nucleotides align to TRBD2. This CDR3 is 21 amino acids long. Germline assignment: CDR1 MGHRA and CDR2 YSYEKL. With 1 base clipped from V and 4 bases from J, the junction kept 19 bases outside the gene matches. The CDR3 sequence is CASSQVRTSGRGAREADTQYF. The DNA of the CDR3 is TGCGCCAGCAGCCAAGTCCGGACTAGCGGGCGGGGGGCTCGGGAGGCAGATACGCAGTATTTT.

CDR3 region: CASSKSPSGRAEDTQYF. DNA of the CDR3: TGCGCCAGCAGCAAATCCCCTAGCGGGAGGGCCGAAGATACGCAGTATTTT. The chain couples TRBV4-3 to TRBJ2-3; 12 bases are a match to TRBD2. Trimming cost V 5 bases and J 5 bases; bases outside gene matches: 11. This CDR3 is built from 17 residues. The germline gives CDR1 LGHNA, CDR2 YSLEER.

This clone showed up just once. The CDR3 nucleotides read TGCGCCAGCAGCTTCTTAGGGACTAGCGGGTCACAAGAGACCCAGTACTTC. This sequence encodes CASSFLGTSGSQETQYF. This sequence joins TRBV5-1 and TRBJ2-5; TRBD2 matches 12 bases. CDR1 is SGHRS and CDR2 is YFSETQ in the germline V gene. CDR3 length equals 17 residues. J lost 2 bases, V lost 2 bases, and 7 bases had no gene match.

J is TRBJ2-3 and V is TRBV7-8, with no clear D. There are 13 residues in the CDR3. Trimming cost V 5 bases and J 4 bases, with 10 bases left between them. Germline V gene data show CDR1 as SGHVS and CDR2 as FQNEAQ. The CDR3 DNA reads TGTGCCAGCAGCCAAGATAGGGCAGATACGCAGTATTTT. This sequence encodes CASSQDRADTQYF.

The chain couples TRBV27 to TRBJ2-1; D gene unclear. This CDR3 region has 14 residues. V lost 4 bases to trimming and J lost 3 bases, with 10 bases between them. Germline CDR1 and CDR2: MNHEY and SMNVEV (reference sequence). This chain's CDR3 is CASSSPTGYNEQFF. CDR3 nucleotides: TGTGCCAGCAGTTCCCCGACTGGCTACAATGAGCAGTTCTTC.

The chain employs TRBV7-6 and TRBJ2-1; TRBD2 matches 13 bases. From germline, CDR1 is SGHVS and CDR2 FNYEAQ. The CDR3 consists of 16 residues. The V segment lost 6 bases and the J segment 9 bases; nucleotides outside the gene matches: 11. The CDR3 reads CASRRGLAGERGEQFF. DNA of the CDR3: TGTGCCAGCAGACGCGGACTAGCGGGAGAAAGGGGTGAGCAGTTCTTC.

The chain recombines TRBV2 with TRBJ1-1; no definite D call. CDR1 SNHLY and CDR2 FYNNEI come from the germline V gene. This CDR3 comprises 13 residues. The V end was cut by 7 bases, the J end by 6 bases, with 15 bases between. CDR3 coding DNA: TGTGCCAGCAATTTCGCGGCTTTAGCTGAAGCTTTCTTT. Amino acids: CASNFAALAEAFF. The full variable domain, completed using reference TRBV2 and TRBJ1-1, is EPEVTQTPSHQVTQMGQEVILRCVPISNHLYFYWYRQILGQKVEFLVSFYNNEISEKSEIFDDQFSVERPDGSNFTLKIRSTKLEDSAMYFCASNFAALAEAFFGQGTRLTVV.

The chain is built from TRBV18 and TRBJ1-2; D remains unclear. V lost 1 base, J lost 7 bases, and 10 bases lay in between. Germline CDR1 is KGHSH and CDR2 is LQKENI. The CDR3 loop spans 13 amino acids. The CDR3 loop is CASSPQTEIGYTF. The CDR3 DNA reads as TGTGCCAGCTCACCACAAACGGAGATTGGCTACACCTTC.

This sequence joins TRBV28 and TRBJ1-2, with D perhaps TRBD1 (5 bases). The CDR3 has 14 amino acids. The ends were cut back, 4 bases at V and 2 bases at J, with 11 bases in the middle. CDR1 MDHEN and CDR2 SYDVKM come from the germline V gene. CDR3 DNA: TGTGCCAGCAGTTCCGGGACTGCGAACTATGGCTACACCTTC. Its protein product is CASSSGTANYGYTF.

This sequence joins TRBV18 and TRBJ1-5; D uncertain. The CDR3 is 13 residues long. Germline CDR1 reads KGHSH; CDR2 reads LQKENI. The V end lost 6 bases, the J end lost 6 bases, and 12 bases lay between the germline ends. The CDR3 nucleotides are TGTGCCAGCTCGCCCTATGTGGGTCAGCCCCAGCATTTT. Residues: CASSPYVGQPQHF.

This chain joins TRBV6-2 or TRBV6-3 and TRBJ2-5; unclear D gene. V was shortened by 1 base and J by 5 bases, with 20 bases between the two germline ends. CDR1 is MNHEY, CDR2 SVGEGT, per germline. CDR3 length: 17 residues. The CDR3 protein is CASSYFSNTGGRETQYF. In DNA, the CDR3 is TGTGCCAGCAGTTACTTTTCGAACACGGGCGGAAGGGAGACCCAGTACTTC.

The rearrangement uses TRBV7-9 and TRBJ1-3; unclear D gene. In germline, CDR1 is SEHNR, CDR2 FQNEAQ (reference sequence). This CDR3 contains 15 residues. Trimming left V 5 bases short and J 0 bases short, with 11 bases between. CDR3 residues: CASSPAGSSGNTIYF. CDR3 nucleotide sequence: TGTGCCAGCAGCCCAGCGGGGAGCTCTGGAAACACCATATATTTT. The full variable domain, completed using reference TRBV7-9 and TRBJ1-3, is DTGVSQNPRHKITKRGQNVTFRCDPISEHNRLYWYRQTLGQGPEFLTYFQNEAQLEKSRLLSDRFSAERPKGSFSTLEIQRTEQGDSAMYLCASSPAGSSGNTIYFGEGSWLTVV.